The clone carrying this T cell receptor (beta chain) appeared many times. Per germline, CDR1 SNHLY and CDR2 FYNNEI. This CDR3 spans 13 amino acids. Unmatched junction bases numbered 2, after V lost 5 bases and J lost 1 base. The source of the sample is a study of regulatory T cells in long-lasting Graves disease. Documented time point: newly diagnosed GD, antithyroid drugs for less than 3 months. The TCR library was prepared using RNA isolated from PBMCs. In building TCR beta libraries, iRepertoire HTBI primers were used together with Arm-PCR of CDR3 regions. In TCRdb, the multiplex PCR reads were re-called with MiXCR into one record per CDR3 protein. The sample shows about 530,000 distinct CDR3 sequences, 16% of them seen only once. These sequences were also reported in another study, on T cells in Graves' hyperthyroidism and ophthalmopathy.

The rearrangement joins TRBV2 to TRBJ2-7; 7 nucleotides match TRBD2. Source: peripheral blood mononuclear cells (PBMCs), taken at new diagnosis, from a patient treated with antithyroid drugs. This TCR was sampled from a woman aged 35-65 years with Graves disease. The CDR3 here is CASSRGGSYEQYF. CDR3 bases: TGTGCCAGCAGTCGGGGAGGGTCCTACGAGCAGTACTTC.